This T cell receptor (beta chain) was captured in a study of cytomegalovirus exposure and HLA in healthy donors. This CDR3 has 16 amino acids. J gave up 4 bases and V 5 bases, and 9 bases lay outside the gene matches. Per the germline V gene, CDR1 is GTSNPN and CDR2 is SVGIG (reference sequence). The table came from immunoSEQ multiplex PCR; TCRdb's copy has only in-frame clones and leaves some out. Here the sample spans roughly 220,000 clones, 65% to 85% being singletons. The genes are TRBV30 and TRBJ2-3, with 13 bases fitting TRBD2. Sequencing input: PBMCs. The clonotype comes from a woman aged 25 to 39 in good health and CMV-seropositive. CDR3 protein: CAWGPGLAGKADTQYF. The CDR3 DNA reads as TGTGCCTGGGGACCGGGACTAGCGGGGAAGGCAGATACGCAGTATTTT.